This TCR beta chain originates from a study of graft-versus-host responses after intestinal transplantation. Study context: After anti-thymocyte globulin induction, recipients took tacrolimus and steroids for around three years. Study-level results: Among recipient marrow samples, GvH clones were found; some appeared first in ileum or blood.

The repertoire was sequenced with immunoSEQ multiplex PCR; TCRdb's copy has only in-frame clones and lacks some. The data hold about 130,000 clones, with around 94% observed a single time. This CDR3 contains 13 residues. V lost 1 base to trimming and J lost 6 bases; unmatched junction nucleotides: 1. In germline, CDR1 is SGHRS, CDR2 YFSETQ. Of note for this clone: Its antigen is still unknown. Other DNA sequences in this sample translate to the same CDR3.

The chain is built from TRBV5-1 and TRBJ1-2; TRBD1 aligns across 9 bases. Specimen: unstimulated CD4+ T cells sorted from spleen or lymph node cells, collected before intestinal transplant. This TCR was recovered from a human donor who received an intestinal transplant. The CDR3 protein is CASSLRTGDGYTF. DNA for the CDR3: TGCGCCAGCAGCTTGCGGACAGGGGATGGCTACACCTTC.